Following are 2 T cell receptor beta chains from one sample sequenced in a study of blood T cell repertoires in COVID-19. The data were produced by immunoSEQ multiplex PCR, yet TCRdb's version contains in-frame clones alone and is incomplete. The sample lists approximately 300,000 clones, approximately 80% occurring once. The sequenced sample was peripheral blood. Receptor source: a woman between 50 and 59 years old with active or convalescent COVID-19.

The table lists this clone with a count of one. The chain carries TRBV2 and TRBJ1-1; 10 positions agree with TRBD1. This CDR3 spans 15 amino acids. V lost 5 bases to trimming and J lost 2 bases; unmatched junction nucleotides: 5. In germline, CDR1 is SNHLY, CDR2 FYNNEI. CDR3: CASSRQGAKNTEAFF. The CDR3, as DNA: TGTGCCAGCAGTAGACAGGGGGCGAAAAACACTGAAGCTTTCTTT.

V is TRBV7-9 and J is TRBJ2-1; D gene unclear. Germline lookup yields CDR1 SEHNR and CDR2 FQNEAQ (reference sequence). There are 14 residues in the CDR3. V lost 3 bases, J lost 4 bases, and 10 bases lay in between. The CDR3 bases are TGTGCCAGCAGCTTCCTTAGCAGATACAATGAGCAGTTCTTC. It encodes CASSFLSRYNEQFF. Looking up the rest from reference TRBV7-9 and TRBJ2-1 gives the full variable domain: DTGVSQNPRHKITKRGQNVTFRCDPISEHNRLYWYRQTLGQGPEFLTYFQNEAQLEKSRLLSDRFSAERPKGSFSTLEIQRTEQGDSAMYLCASSFLSRYNEQFFGPGTRLTVL.